The 21 T cell receptor beta chains listed next were all sequenced from one sample in a study of T-cell reconstitution after alpha-beta-depleted transplantation in children. Preparation of the TCRbeta library involved a method that used unique molecular identifiers. MiXCR, applied by TCRdb to the PCR reads, yields one record per CDR3 protein. The sample consists of around 140,000 distinct CDR3 sequences, 8% to 10% of them appearing once. The sample consisted of PBMCs, mostly from graft donor cells, taken 180 days after TCRalphabeta/CD19-depleted stem cell transplant. These TCRs come from a female patient between 2 and 15 years old who had a stem cell transplant for congenital amegakaryocytic thrombocytopenia, so the T cells may come from the graft donor.

This clonotype was seen ten or more times. The chain employs TRBV5-6 and TRBJ1-1; D remains unclear. The CDR3 totals 15 residues. The V and J ends lost 2 bases and 0 bases respectively, with 11 bases between them. Germline CDR1 and CDR2: SGHDT and YYEEEE. For the CDR3, the DNA is TGTGCCAGCAGCTTCACCTCAATTATGAACACTGAAGCTTTCTTT. This sequence encodes CASSFTSIMNTEAFF.

This clonotype was seen at least ten times. The V call is TRBV24-1, the J call TRBJ1-1, with D possibly matching TRBD1 (5 bases). This CDR3 has 15 amino acids. With 7 bases removed from V and 0 bases from J, the gap between germline ends came to 14 bases. CDR1 is KGHDR and CDR2 is SFDVKD in the germline V gene. The CDR3 is CATRPRTPLNTEAFF. CDR3 nucleotide sequence: TGTGCCACCAGACCTCGGACACCTTTGAACACTGAAGCTTTCTTT.

This clonotype showed up many times. The chain is built from TRBV7-9 and TRBJ1-1; D is unresolved. Germline V CDR1 and CDR2: SEHNR, FQNEAQ (reference sequence). The length of the CDR3 is 12 residues. V was trimmed by 9 bases and J by 0 bases, leaving 8 bases between them. The CDR3 coding sequence is TGTGCCAGTACAGTCATGAACACTGAAGCTTTCTTT. The encoded protein is CASTVMNTEAFF. The full variable domain, completed using reference TRBV7-9 and TRBJ1-1, is DTGVSQNPRHKITKRGQNVTFRCDPISEHNRLYWYRQTLGQGPEFLTYFQNEAQLEKSRLLSDRFSAERPKGSFSTLEIQRTEQGDSAMYLCASTVMNTEAFFGQGTRLTVV.

This clonotype was seen at least ten times. V gene TRBV9 combines with J gene TRBJ2-1; 9 positions match TRBD2. The germline CDR1 and CDR2 sequences are SGDLS and YYNGEE. The CDR3 runs to 16 residues. The V segment lost 0 bases and the J segment 5 bases; nucleotides outside the gene matches: 6. CDR3 in amino acids: CASSVAWLAGHNEQFF. Here the CDR3 DNA reads TGTGCCAGCAGCGTAGCTTGGCTAGCGGGGCACAATGAGCAGTTCTTC.

This clonotype appeared many times. This chain connects TRBV28 to TRBJ1-4, with D unresolved. V was trimmed by 2 bases and J by 1 base, leaving 2 bases between them. The germline CDR1 and CDR2 sequences are MDHEN and SYDVKM. CDR3 length: 13 residues. The CDR3 sequence is CASSLRTNEKLFF. The CDR3 DNA is TGTGCCAGCAGTTTAAGAACTAATGAAAAACTGTTTTTT.

A few counts support this clonotype. This chain links TRBV6-5 with TRBJ2-2, with D possibly being TRBD1 or TRBD2 (5 bases each). CDR3 size: 14 residues. Trimming cost V 4 bases and J 6 bases, with 12 bases left between them. Germline values: CDR1 MNHEY, CDR2 SVGAGI. CDR3 in amino acids: CASSWDGHSGELFF. CDR3 in DNA: TGTGCCAGCAGTTGGGACGGGCACTCCGGGGAGCTGTTTTTT.

Many counts were recorded for this clonotype. The chain joins TRBV12-3 or TRBV12-4 to TRBJ2-7; D gene ambiguous. The V end lost 7 bases, the J end lost 4 bases, and 8 bases lay between the germline ends. This CDR3 is built from 11 residues. The CDR3 here is CASMRGYEQYF. For the CDR3, the DNA is TGTGCCAGCATGCGAGGTTACGAGCAGTACTTC.

The chain is built from TRBV5-6 and TRBJ2-7, with 10 bases fitting TRBD2. CDR1 and CDR2 from the germline V gene are SGHDT and YYEEEE. Losses at the gene ends were 3 bases for V and 9 bases for J; bases not matched to a gene: 12. CDR3 length: 15 amino acids. DNA of the CDR3: TGTGCCAGCAGCTCTAGCGGGAGAGGAAGGGAGGGGCAGTACTTC. This translates into CASSSSGRGREGQYF.

The table lists this clonotype with many counts. This chain uses TRBV14 with TRBJ1-4; D remains unclear. The V and J ends lost 3 bases and 8 bases respectively, with 19 bases between them. CDR3 length: 16 amino acids. Germline CDR1 and CDR2: SGHDN and FVKESK. The CDR3 spells CASSHLSGSFREKLFF. The CDR3 DNA reads TGTGCCAGCAGCCATTTATCCGGGTCGTTCCGGGAAAAACTGTTTTTT.

This clonotype came up many times. The rearrangement uses TRBV19 and TRBJ2-5; no clear D gene. The CDR3 has 13 amino acids. V lost 5 bases, J lost 4 bases, and 11 bases lay in between. CDR1 and CDR2 from the germline V gene are LNHDA and SQIVND (reference sequence). CDR3 region: CASSRSPGETQYF. CDR3 sequence (DNA): TGTGCCAGTAGTCGATCACCAGGAGAGACCCAGTACTTC.

The sample holds many counts of this clonotype. The chain has TRBV28 and TRBJ1-2; D gene ambiguous. Germline CDR1 and CDR2: MDHEN and SYDVKM. CDR3 length: 10 residues. V was cut by 8 bases and J by 6 bases, with 7 bases left in between. CDR3 sequence reads: CASYLNGYTF. CDR3 nucleotide sequence: TGTGCCAGCTACCTTAATGGCTACACCTTC.

This clonotype was picked up a small number of times. J is TRBJ2-3 and V is TRBV20-1, with 15 bases lining up with TRBD2. This CDR3 is built from 18 residues. The germline V gene encodes CDR1 DFQATT and CDR2 SNEGSKA (reference sequence). V was clipped by 5 bases and J by 1 base; unmatched bases: 10. Here the CDR3 DNA reads TGCAGTGCTCAAGGACTAGCGGGGGGGTCGTTGGGCACAGATACGCAGTATTTT. This gives the protein CSAQGLAGGSLGTDTQYF.

About this clonotype: A read error may be the cause here, since a much bigger clone is one base away. The chain carries TRBV7-6 and TRBJ1-1; D not certain. V was cut by 7 bases and J by 3 bases, with 12 bases left in between. This CDR3 comprises 13 residues. Germline CDR1 reads SGHVS; CDR2 reads FNYEAQ. CDR3 sequence reads: CASMTWADTEAFF. CDR3 nucleotide sequence: TGTGCCAGCATGACCTGGGCGGACACTGAAGCTTTCTTT.

The chain has TRBV7-8 and TRBJ2-3, with 11 bases fitting TRBD2. This CDR3 region has 14 residues. J gave up 5 bases and V 5 bases, and 3 bases lay outside the gene matches. Germline V gene data show CDR1 as SGHVS and CDR2 as FQNEAQ. CDR3 loop: CASSILAGVDTQYF. The DNA of the CDR3 is TGTGCCAGCAGCATACTAGCGGGGGTAGATACGCAGTATTTT.

This clonotype occurred many times. The chain carries TRBV29-1 and TRBJ2-7; D is undetermined. Per the germline V gene, CDR1 is SQVTM and CDR2 is ANQGSEA. Deletions cut 4 bases from V and 5 bases from J, with 12 bases between. This CDR3 has 12 residues. CDR3 in amino acids: CSVGAGPHEQYF. Written as DNA, the CDR3 is TGCAGCGTTGGAGCCGGGCCCCACGAGCAGTACTTC.

V is TRBV7-6 and J is TRBJ2-3, with 14 bases that match TRBD2. V lost 3 bases, J lost 1 base, and 15 bases stayed unmatched. CDR1 and CDR2 from the germline V gene are SGHVS and FNYEAQ. The CDR3 covers 21 residues. CDR3 DNA sequence: TGTGCCAGCAGCTTTAGAACGACTAGCGGGAGGGAGAGGACCCGCACAGATACGCAGTATTTT. This gives the protein CASSFRTTSGRERTRTDTQYF.

The rearrangement links TRBV28 to TRBJ2-5, with D maybe TRBD1 (6 bases). Germline CDR1 MDHEN, CDR2 SYDVKM. The CDR3 consists of 14 residues. V lost 6 bases to trimming and J lost 4 bases, with 15 bases between them. The CDR3 nucleotides are TGTGCCAGCAGGAGGACAGCCCTGAGAGAGACCCAGTACTTC. It codes for CASRRTALRETQYF.

Ten or more counts support this clonotype. The chain is built from TRBV6-5 and TRBJ2-7; D unclear. The CDR3 has 11 residues. Trimming removed 7 bases from V and 3 bases from J, with 7 bases in between. Germline CDR1 MNHEY, CDR2 SVGAGI. The CDR3 bases are TGTGCCAGCACCCGAGGCTACGAGCAGTACTTC. Translated, it gives CASTRGYEQYF.

The table lists this clonotype with a few counts. This chain links TRBV11-2 with TRBJ2-5; D is ambiguous. V lost 1 base and J lost 7, with 4 bases in between. There are 11 residues in the CDR3. The germline V gene encodes CDR1 SGHAT and CDR2 FQNNGV. The CDR3 region is CASSLGPTQYF. The CDR3 region has the DNA TGTGCCAGCAGCTTAGGTCCGACCCAGTACTTC.

As concerns this clonotype: A much larger clone differs from this one at a single base, so this may be a read error. V gene TRBV3-1 combines with J gene TRBJ2-1, with D tentatively TRBD1 (5 bases). The CDR3 sequence is 13 residues long. Per the germline V gene, CDR1 is LGHDT and CDR2 is YNNKEL (reference sequence). In DNA, the CDR3 is TGTGCCACCAGCCAAGGGGTTTACAATGAGCAGTTCTTC. The encoded protein is CATSQGVYNEQFF.

This clonotype was detected many times. The chain recombines TRBV5-4 with TRBJ2-3, with 7 bases that match TRBD2. Germline CDR1 reads SGHNT; CDR2 reads YYREEE (reference sequence). The length of the CDR3 is 14 residues. The J segment lost 1 base and the V segment lost 10 bases, leaving 9 bases of the junction unmatched. In DNA form, the CDR3 reads TGTGCCTCCTCCGGGGGGACCCGCACAGATACGCAGTATTTT. Translation gives CASSGGTRTDTQYF.